The 2 T cell receptor beta chains below were found in one sample sequenced in a study of early T cells in non-severe SARS-CoV-2 infection. Via MiXCR, TCRdb re-called the 5' RACE reads, giving one row per CDR3 protein. Among 110,000 or so distinct CDR3 sequences, 9.5% to 13% were seen once, and the ten largest hold around 3.1%. The material sequenced was whole blood. These receptor sequences come from an adult who was a healthcare worker with PCR-confirmed SARS-CoV-2 infection or an uninfected control (not recorded which).

This clonotype has just a few counts. The V call is TRBV5-4, the J call TRBJ2-2; 13 nucleotides line up with TRBD2. V lost 3 bases, J lost 4 bases, and 3 bases stayed unmatched. The CDR3 sequence is 16 residues long. Germline-derived CDR1 and CDR2 are SGHNT and YYREEE (reference sequence). The CDR3 here is CASSSGLAGVTGELFF. The DNA for the CDR3 is TGTGCCAGCAGCTCCGGACTAGCGGGAGTCACCGGGGAGCTGTTTTTT.

At least ten counts were recorded for this clonotype. The CDR3 DNA reads as TGTGCCAGCAGCAGAACCCTAGCGGGGGGGCTGGGCACAGATACGCAGTATTTT. Protein sequence: CASSRTLAGGLGTDTQYF. This rearrangement joins TRBV11-3 to TRBJ2-3; 12 positions match TRBD2. The CDR3 sequence is 18 residues long. Germline assignment: CDR1 SGHNT and CDR2 YENEEA. The J segment lost 1 base and the V segment lost 5 bases, leaving 10 bases of the junction unmatched. Together with reference TRBV11-3 and TRBJ2-3, the CDR3 gives the full variable domain: EAGVVQSPRYKIIEKKQPVAFWCNPISGHNTLYWYLQNLGQGPELLIRYENEEAVDDSQLPKDRFSAERLKGVDSTLKIQPAELGDSAVYLCASSRTLAGGLGTDTQYFGPGTRLTVL.